This TCR beta chain was retrieved from a study of T cells in Graves' hyperthyroidism and ophthalmopathy. Regarding the study as a whole: Stable hyperthyroidism and ophthalmopathy were separated using 13 V-J signatures.

Researchers amplified the TCR beta CDR3 regions from RNA transcripts. In the first-round RT-PCR of the TCR CDR3, the HTBI primer set was used. From the multiplex PCR reads, TCRdb called clonotypes with MiXCR, one entry per CDR3 protein. In the table there are about half a million distinct CDR3 sequences, 22% of which are singletons. Details on this clonotype: Its antigen is unknown.

Per the germline V gene, CDR1 is SGHKS and CDR2 is YYEKEE (reference sequence). Unmatched junction bases numbered 5, after V lost 3 bases and J lost 4 bases. This CDR3 comprises 14 residues. This receptor was taken from a woman aged 70 to 79 with Graves' ophthalmopathy. This sequence joins TRBV5-5 and TRBJ2-7, with 9 bases lining up with TRBD1. Sample: blood. CDR3 DNA sequence: TGTGCCAGCAGCTGGGACAGGGCATTATACGAGCAGTACTTC. It specifies CASSWDRALYEQYF.